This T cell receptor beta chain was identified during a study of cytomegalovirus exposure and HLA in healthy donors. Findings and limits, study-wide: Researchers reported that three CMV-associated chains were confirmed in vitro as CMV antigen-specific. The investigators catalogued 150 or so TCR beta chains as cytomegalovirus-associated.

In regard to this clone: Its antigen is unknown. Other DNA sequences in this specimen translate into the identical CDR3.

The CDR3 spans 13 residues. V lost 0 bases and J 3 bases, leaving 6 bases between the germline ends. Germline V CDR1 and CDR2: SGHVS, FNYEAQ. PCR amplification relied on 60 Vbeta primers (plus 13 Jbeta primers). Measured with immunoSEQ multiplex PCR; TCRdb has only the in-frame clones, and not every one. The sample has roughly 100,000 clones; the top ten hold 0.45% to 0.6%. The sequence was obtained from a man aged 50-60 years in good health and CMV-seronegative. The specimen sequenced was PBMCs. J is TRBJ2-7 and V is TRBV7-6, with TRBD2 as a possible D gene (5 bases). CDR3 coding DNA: TGTGCCAGCAGCTTAGCACGGGGCTACGAGCAGTACTTC. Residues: CASSLARGYEQYF.